Presented here are 13 T cell receptor beta chains from one specimen sequenced in a study of OX40 agonist ivuxolimab in advanced cancers. Profiled with immunoSEQ multiplex PCR; TCRdb holds only in-frame clones, not every one. The repertoire holds some 35,000 clones, with roughly 72% as singletons. The sample here was CD4+ or CD8+ T cells sorted from blood, taken in a trial of the OX40 agonist ivuxolimab. These receptors originate from an adult with an advanced solid tumor such as melanoma, head and neck, liver or kidney cancer.

The chain has TRBV25-1 and TRBJ1-6; 7 nucleotides line up with TRBD1. Germline CDR1 is MGHDK and CDR2 is SYGVNS. After removal of 4 bases from V and 6 bases from J, the junction contained 9 bases not matched to a gene. This CDR3 is 16 amino acids long. The CDR3 region is CASSARGGGVNSPLHF. CDR3 bases: TGTGCCAGCAGTGCCCGTGGAGGGGGCGTTAATTCACCCCTCCACTTT.

This chain connects TRBV7-9 to TRBJ2-7; no clear D. The CDR3 loop spans 11 amino acids. The V gene lost 6 bases and the J gene lost 7 bases, with 10 bases spanning the gap. CDR1 is SEHNR and CDR2 is FQNEAQ in the germline V gene (reference sequence). CDR3 coding DNA: TGTGCCAGCAGGGGTCCTAGGGAGCAGTACTTC. It encodes CASRGPREQYF.

The chain uses TRBV6-5 and TRBJ2-2; D may be TRBD1 (6 bases). This CDR3 comprises 16 residues. The germline gives CDR1 MNHEY, CDR2 SVGAGI. V lost 1 base and J lost 4, with 13 bases in between. CDR3 residues: CASSYYTPTGTGELFF. CDR3 DNA sequence: TGTGCCAGCAGTTACTACACCCCGACAGGCACCGGGGAGCTGTTTTTT.

This rearrangement joins TRBV5-1 to TRBJ2-1; TRBD2 agrees at 11 bases. The junction had 7 bases not matched to a gene; V was cut back by 1 base and J by 4 bases. The CDR3 is made up of 17 amino acids. Germline V gene sequence: CDR1 SGHRS, CDR2 YFSETQ. The CDR3 DNA reads as TGCGCCAGCAGCTTGTCTTTAGCGGGGGGGTCATACAATGAGCAGTTCTTC. It codes for CASSLSLAGGSYNEQFF. Based on the CDR3 plus reference TRBV5-1 and TRBJ2-1, the full variable domain is KAGVTQTPRYLIKTRGQQVTLSCSPISGHRSVSWYQQTPGQGLQFLFEYFSETQRNKGNFPGRFSGRQFSNSRSEMNVSTLELGDSALYLCASSLSLAGGSYNEQFFGPGTRLTVL.

The chain links TRBV7-3 to TRBJ1-1; no reliable D call. This CDR3 contains 13 residues. V was pared by 5 bases and J by 1 base, with 8 bases between. Germline V CDR1 and CDR2: SGHTA, FQGTGA. CDR3 bases: TGTGCCAGCAGCCTGGACCCGAACACTGAAGCTTTCTTT. Translating gives CASSLDPNTEAFF. The variable domain in full, completed from reference TRBV7-3 and TRBJ1-1, reads GAGVSQTPSNKVTEKGKYVELRCDPISGHTALYWYRQSLGQGPEFLIYFQGTGAADDSGLPNDRFFAVRPEGSVSTLKIQRTERGDSAVYLCASSLDPNTEAFFGQGTRLTVV.

The V and J genes are TRBV5-6 and TRBJ2-3, with TRBD2 identical over 11 bases. The length of the CDR3 is 17 residues. J was trimmed by 3 bases and V by 1 base; bases with no gene match: 7. Germline V gene data show CDR1 as SGHDT and CDR2 as YYEEEE. Written as DNA, the CDR3 is TGTGCCAGCAGCTTGCAGCTAGCGGGGGGCTGGACAGATACGCAGTATTTT. Translated: CASSLQLAGGWTDTQYF.

The chain recombines TRBV4-2 with TRBJ1-6, with TRBD1 identical over 8 bases. The germline gives CDR1 LGHNA, CDR2 YNFKEQ. V shed 3 bases and J 10 bases; nucleotides not matched to a gene: 11. The CDR3 length is 16 residues. The CDR3 nucleotides are TGTGCCAGCAGCCAGGGTACGGACAGGGTTAAGTCACCCCTCCACTTT. This codes for CASSQGTDRVKSPLHF.

The J gene is TRBJ2-1, the V gene TRBV7-9, with 10 bases identical to TRBD1. Germline lookup yields CDR1 SEHNR and CDR2 FQNEAQ (reference sequence). The CDR3 has 15 residues. J was trimmed by 6 bases and V by 5 bases; bases with no gene match: 7. As DNA, the CDR3 is TGTGCCAGCAGCCTTCCGGGACAGGGGATCAATGAGCAGTTCTTC. It is translated as CASSLPGQGINEQFF. Full variable domain (missing parts from reference TRBV7-9 and TRBJ2-1): DTGVSQNPRHKITKRGQNVTFRCDPISEHNRLYWYRQTLGQGPEFLTYFQNEAQLEKSRLLSDRFSAERPKGSFSTLEIQRTEQGDSAMYLCASSLPGQGINEQFFGPGTRLTVL.

This chain joins TRBV11-2 and TRBJ2-3, with D perhaps matching TRBD2 (6 bases). This CDR3 comprises 15 residues. Germline V gives CDR1 SGHAT, CDR2 FQNNGV. Trimming took off 1 base at V and 0 bases at J, with 8 bases between the two ends. This CDR3 reads CASSLVAGSTDTQYF. Written as DNA, the CDR3 is TGTGCCAGCAGCTTAGTTGCGGGAAGCACAGATACGCAGTATTTT.

The chain is built from TRBV7-8 and TRBJ1-2; the D is unclear. Germline CDR1 SGHVS, CDR2 FQNEAQ. Trimming took off 5 bases at V and 4 bases at J, with 8 bases between the two ends. The CDR3 loop spans 12 amino acids. The CDR3 reads CASSPTTYGYTF. CDR3 coding DNA: TGTGCCAGCAGCCCCACAACCTATGGCTACACCTTC. The variable domain in full, completed from reference TRBV7-8 and TRBJ1-2, reads GAGVSQSPRYKVAKRGQDVALRCDPISGHVSLFWYQQALGQGPEFLTYFQNEAQLDKSGLPSDRFFAERPEGSVSTLKIQRTQQEDSAVYLCASSPTTYGYTFGSGTRLTVV.

The chain joins TRBV5-1 to TRBJ2-3, with D perhaps TRBD1 (6 bases). CDR1 is SGHRS, CDR2 YFSETQ, per germline. This CDR3 has 14 residues. V dropped 4 bases and J dropped 0 bases, with 9 bases sitting between them. The CDR3 coding sequence is TGCGCCAGCAGCCCCGGACAGAGCACAGATACGCAGTATTTT. As protein: CASSPGQSTDTQYF.

J is TRBJ2-3 and V is TRBV7-3; perhaps D is TRBD1 or TRBD2 (5 bases each). The CDR3 sequence is 15 residues long. Germline V lookup: CDR1 SGHTA, CDR2 FQGTGA. Trimming took off 4 bases at V and 0 bases at J, with 11 bases between the two ends. The DNA of the CDR3 is TGTGCCAGCAGCTCGTCGGGGCTCAGCACAGATACGCAGTATTTT. This sequence encodes CASSSSGLSTDTQYF.

In its sample, this clone was seen once. The chain has TRBV6-5 and TRBJ1-2; no firm D call. Germline V gives CDR1 MNHEY, CDR2 SVGAGI. The CDR3 is 15 amino acids. Trimming stripped 1 base from V and 3 bases from J, with 12 bases between. The CDR3 spells CASSYYEGFDYGYTF. CDR3 DNA: TGTGCCAGCAGTTACTATGAGGGTTTCGACTATGGCTACACCTTC.